A selection of T cell receptor beta chains follows, all from one sample in a study of a mutant IDH1 vaccine in newly diagnosed glioma. These TCRs' antigens remain unknown. Sequencing used immunoSEQ multiplex PCR; TCRdb keeps in-frame clones, though not all of them. The sample has about 38,000 clones; 81% are singletons. Specimen: PBMCs, collected from a glioma patient whose treatment included an IDH1 peptide vaccine. The source of these receptors is a middle-aged man with glioma. Both conserved end residues are part of each CDR3. The order of the fields is D gene, clone size, V gene, J gene, CDR3 DNA, CDR3 protein. The D gene is left open where the match is weak. Only part of the rows carry a size: once, few, many, or a class if the clone is expanded.

d_call: TRBD1; clone_size: .; v_call: TRBV6-1; j_call: TRBJ1-1; cdr3_nt: TGTGCCAGCAGTGACTTGGGACAGGGCCTCCCAATGAACACTGAAGCTTTCTTT; cdr3_aa: CASSDLGQGLPMNTEAFF
d_call: TRBD1; clone_size: few; v_call: TRBV12-5; j_call: TRBJ1-1; cdr3_nt: TGTGCTAGTGGACTAGCCAGGGGGACGATGGAAAACACTGAAGCTTTCTTT; cdr3_aa: CASGLARGTMENTEAFF
d_call: TRBD1; clone_size: .; v_call: TRBV5-1; j_call: TRBJ1-2; cdr3_nt: TGCGCCAGCAGCTTGGAGGACAGGGAGGGGAACTATGGCTACACCTTC; cdr3_aa: CASSLEDREGNYGYTF
d_call: TRBD2; clone_size: .; v_call: TRBV6-1; j_call: TRBJ2-7; cdr3_nt: TGTGCCAGGGGACTAGCGGAGACCTACGAGCAGTACTTC; cdr3_aa: CARGLAETYEQYF
d_call: TRBD1; clone_size: few; v_call: TRBV7-2; j_call: TRBJ1-4; cdr3_nt: TGTGCCAGCAGTCCGGGACAGGGAGACGGAAAACTGTTTTTT; cdr3_aa: CASSPGQGDGKLFF
d_call: TRBD2; clone_size: once; v_call: TRBV7-6; j_call: TRBJ2-3; cdr3_nt: TGTGCCAGCAGCCAACCCTCTAGCGGGAGGGACACAGATACGCAGTATTTT; cdr3_aa: CASSQPSSGRDTDTQYF
d_call: .; clone_size: .; v_call: TRBV6-5; j_call: TRBJ1-1; cdr3_nt: TGTGCCAGCAGTTACTCGAGCTGGAACACTGAAGCTTTCTTT; cdr3_aa: CASSYSSWNTEAFF
d_call: TRBD2; clone_size: .; v_call: TRBV5-1; j_call: TRBJ2-2; cdr3_nt: TGCGCCAGCAGCATAAGACTAGCGGGACCTAACACCGGGGAGCTGTTTTTT; cdr3_aa: CASSIRLAGPNTGELFF
d_call: .; clone_size: .; v_call: TRBV4-1; j_call: TRBJ2-1; cdr3_nt: TGCGCCAGCAGCCAAGGAGGCCATGAGCAGTTCTTC; cdr3_aa: CASSQGGHEQFF
d_call: TRBD2; clone_size: once; v_call: TRBV28; j_call: TRBJ2-1; cdr3_nt: TGTGCCAGCAGTTTATGGCGGGAGGGTGCGGAGCAGTTCTTC; cdr3_aa: CASSLWREGAEQFF
d_call: .; clone_size: .; v_call: TRBV27; j_call: TRBJ2-4; cdr3_nt: TGTGCCAGCAGCCCGACGTTAGCCAAAAACATTCAGTACTTC; cdr3_aa: CASSPTLAKNIQYF
d_call: .; clone_size: .; v_call: TRBV4-3; j_call: TRBJ1-4; cdr3_nt: TGCGCCAGCAGCCAAGATTGGACAGCTAATGAAAAACTGTTTTTT; cdr3_aa: CASSQDWTANEKLFF
d_call: .; clone_size: .; v_call: TRBV6-1; j_call: TRBJ2-1; cdr3_nt: TGTGCCAGCAGTGAAGCTGCGCCTTACAATGAGCAGTTCTTC; cdr3_aa: CASSEAAPYNEQFF
d_call: TRBD1; clone_size: once; v_call: TRBV6-5; j_call: TRBJ1-1; cdr3_nt: TGTGCCAGCAGGAATGGGGGACAGCTCACTGAAGCTTTCTTT; cdr3_aa: CASRNGGQLTEAFF
d_call: TRBD2; clone_size: .; v_call: TRBV27; j_call: TRBJ2-3; cdr3_nt: TGTGCCAGCAGTTTATCGCTGACTAGCGAGGGGGGCCCAGATACGCAGTATTTT; cdr3_aa: CASSLSLTSEGGPDTQYF